The 13 T cell receptor beta chains presented below share a single source sample, sequenced in a study of tumor-infiltrating lymphocytes in primary liver carcinoma. Priming with a constant-region primer yielded TCR beta cDNA from 400 to 550 ng total RNA. The TCR beta library was amplified through three nested multiplex PCR rounds in a modified ARM-PCR procedure. Two initial PCR rounds of approximately 10 cycles each paired TRBV1-TRBV30 forward primers with a C-beta reverse primer. TCRdb reanalysed the multiplex PCR reads using MiXCR and keeps one entry per CDR3 protein. Of approximately 110,000 distinct CDR3 sequences in the sample, approximately 80% were seen once. Bulk tissue was left unsorted, and RNA and DNA were co-extracted from approximately 20-30 mg of it. The sequenced sample consisted of liver tumor tissue from sampling region 3. This sample's subset: tumor region T3, left-lateral pole. The receptors originated from a middle-aged man with primary liver carcinoma and hepatitis B virus infection.

Comments on this clonotype: The junction differs from germline at one of its ends, possibly a read error. The chain combines TRBV30 with TRBJ2-7; D is unclear. The CDR3 runs to 16 residues. Germline V gene sequence: CDR1 GTSNPN, CDR2 SVGIG (reference sequence). The CDR3 region is CARSLPGLAVRYEQYF. The CDR3 DNA reads TGTGCCCGGAGTCTTCCAGGATTAGCAGTAAGATACGAGCAGTACTTC.

Concerning this clonotype itself: At one end, the junction sequence differs from germline, possibly due to a read error. The rearrangement joins TRBV29-1 to TRBJ1-1; D remains ambiguous. Germline-derived CDR1 and CDR2 are SQVTM and ANQGSEA. This CDR3 has 15 amino acids. The CDR3 sequence: CSGAPGWIMNTDAFF. CDR3 coding DNA: TGCAGCGGGGCCCCAGGTTGGATCATGAACACTGATGCTTTCTTT.

This rearrangement joins TRBV6-1 to TRBJ1-2; TRBD1 is a possible D gene (5 bases). The CDR3 runs 14 residues. V shed 6 bases and J shed 5 bases, with 16 bases lying between them. Germline V gene data show CDR1 as MNHNS and CDR2 as SASEGT. The DNA of the CDR3 is TGTGCCAGCAGCGAGGGACGGCTCAATTATGGCTACACCTTC. Its protein is CASSEGRLNYGYTF.

V and J are TRBV5-1 and TRBJ2-1; TRBD2 might be the D (5 bases). Germline-derived CDR1 and CDR2 are SGHRS and YFSETQ. CDR3 length equals 15 residues. The germline V and J ends were trimmed by 7 bases and 2 bases, with 16 bases remaining between them. CDR3 nucleotides: TGCGCCAGCTGCCTGGTTGGGGAGCCCTACAATGAGCAGTTCTTC. Protein product: CASCLVGEPYNEQFF. The full variable domain, completed using reference TRBV5-1 and TRBJ2-1, is KAGVTQTPRYLIKTRGQQVTLSCSPISGHRSVSWYQQTPGQGLQFLFEYFSETQRNKGNFPGRFSGRQFSNSRSEMNVSTLELGDSALYLCASCLVGEPYNEQFFGPGTRLTVL.

With regard to this clonotype: One end of the junction is discordant with germline, which a read error may explain. V gene TRBV29-1 combines with J gene TRBJ2-4; D may be TRBD1 or TRBD2 (6 bases each). The CDR3 extends over 14 amino acids. CDR1 is SQVTM and CDR2 is ANQGSEA in the germline V gene. The CDR3 DNA sequence: TGCAGCATTGCCCACGGGACAAGGGAGGACATTCAAAACTTC. It translates to CSIAHGTREDIQNF.

Concerning this clonotype: With a much larger clone just one base away, this may be a read error. The chain uses TRBV5-1 and TRBJ2-7, with unresolved D. The CDR3 has 12 residues. Germline V gene lookup returns CDR1 SGHRS and CDR2 YFSETQ. In DNA form, the CDR3 reads TGCGCCTGCAGCTTGAGACCCTACGAGCAGTACTTC. Protein product: CACSLRPYEQYF.

Note on this clonotype: The CDR3 does not end in the conserved phenylalanine or tryptophan, so this is likely a read error. This sequence joins TRBV20-1 and TRBJ2-3, with 8 bases matching TRBD2. Germline V lookup: CDR1 DFQATT, CDR2 SNEGSKA (reference sequence). This CDR3 contains 15 residues. The CDR3 sequence: CNASGSAGAADTQYL. For the CDR3, the DNA is TGCAATGCTAGTGGCTCAGCGGGAGCAGCAGATACGCAGTATCTT.

Comment on this clonotype: The final CDR3 position lacks the conserved phenylalanine or tryptophan, pointing to a likely read error. The DNA is omitted, as the CDR3 cannot be located on it reliably, and the CDR3 follows TCRdb's listing. The genes are TRBV11-2 and TRBJ1-1; the table's D call of TRBD1 was not tested on the DNA. Both ends counted, the CDR3 spans 13 residues. Germline values: CDR1 SGHAT, CDR2 FQNNGV. This CDR3 is CASTRSGNTEAFS.

This clonotype has only one observation. The chain links TRBV6-2 or TRBV6-3 to TRBJ2-2; TRBD2 matches 7 bases. CDR1 is MNHEY and CDR2 is SVGEGT in the germline V gene. CDR3 length: 12 amino acids. CDR3 bases: TGTACCGGCTGCCGGGAGGTCGGGGAGCTGTTTTTT. Protein: CTGCREVGELFF.

With respect to this clonotype: Sequence at one end of the junction differs from germline and may be a read error. This sequence joins TRBV10-3 and TRBJ1-6; TRBD1 might be the D (6 bases). From germline, CDR1 is ENHRY and CDR2 SYGVKD. This CDR3 contains 18 residues. CDR3 loop: CVISGASGGASNNSPLHF. In DNA form, the CDR3 reads TGTGTCATCAGTGGGGCGAGCGGGGGCGCGTCTAATAATTCACCACTCCACTTT.

Remarks on this clonotype: One junction end does not reproduce the germline sequence, and a read error may be involved. This chain links TRBV6-5 with TRBJ1-5; no definite D call. The CDR3 extends over 14 amino acids. The V gene's germline CDR1 is MNHEY and CDR2 SVGAGI. CDR3 coding DNA: TGTGCCAGCAGTTACAGGGAAAGCAGTCAGCCCCAACATTTT. Residues: CASSYRESSQPQHF.

About this clonotype: At one boundary the junction diverges from the germline segment, which might be a read error. The chain is built from TRBV4-1 and TRBJ2-3; 9 nucleotides line up with TRBD2. In germline, CDR1 is MGHRA, CDR2 YSYEKL. The CDR3 extends over 15 amino acids. CDR3 in amino acids: CASSETSGTPDRQYF. The CDR3 bases are TGCGCTAGCAGCGAGACTAGCGGTACGCCAGATAGGCAGTATTTT.

Points on this clonotype: Relative to the germline gene, one junction end is altered; a read error may explain this. The rearrangement links TRBV6-6 to TRBJ2-2; 10 nucleotides agree with TRBD2. CDR1 is MNHNY, CDR2 SVGAGI, per germline (reference sequence). This CDR3 contains 16 residues. The CDR3 loop reads CTSNPSGSVGFGELFF. In nucleotides, the CDR3 is TGTACCAGCAACCCTAGCGGGAGCGTGGGGTTCGGAGAGTTGTTTTTT.